The 28 T cell receptor beta chains below come from one sample, sequenced in a study of T-cell reconstitution after alpha-beta-depleted transplantation in children. Unique molecular identifiers were incorporated into the prepared TCRbeta library. Using its own MiXCR run on the PCR reads, TCRdb lists one record per CDR3 protein. The table shows fewer than 700,000 distinct CDR3 sequences, with around 23% occurring only once. The specimen was PBMCs, mostly from graft donor cells, collected 360 days after TCRalphabeta/CD19-depleted stem cell transplant. These receptor sequences come from a boy younger than two who had a stem cell transplant for acute myeloid leukemia, so the T cells may come from the graft donor.

This clonotype was counted ten times or more. J is TRBJ1-2 and V is TRBV25-1; possibly TRBD1 for D (5 bases). Germline lookup yields CDR1 MGHDK and CDR2 SYGVNS. V lost 2 bases, J lost 8 bases, and 18 bases lay in between. CDR3 size: 15 residues. Written as DNA, the CDR3 is TGTGCCAGCAGTGAAGGTGGGGGACCCCTGGACGGCTACACCTTC. Protein sequence: CASSEGGGPLDGYTF.

This clonotype was recorded a few times. The junction shows a germline mismatch at one end, possibly a read error. The chain joins TRBV5-1 to TRBJ2-5, with D perhaps TRBD1 (5 bases). The CDR3 has 13 residues. CDR1 is SGHRS and CDR2 is YFSETQ in the germline V gene. The CDR3 DNA sequence: TGCGCCAGCAACTTGTCCAGGGCGGAGACCCAGTACTTC. Amino acids: CASNLSRAETQYF.

This clonotype was detected many times. The chain recombines TRBV12-3 or TRBV12-4 with TRBJ2-3, with TRBD2 matching 15 bases. V trimming: 5 bases; J trimming: 0 bases; junction bases outside the gene matches: 6. The CDR3 consists of 18 residues. The chain's CDR3 is CASSQGTSGRTSTDTQYF. In DNA, the CDR3 is TGTGCCAGCAGTCAAGGGACTAGCGGGAGGACTAGCACAGATACGCAGTATTTT.

The rearrangement links TRBV20-1 to TRBJ2-1, with D tentatively TRBD1 (6 bases). The germline gives CDR1 DFQATT, CDR2 SNEGSKA (reference sequence). This CDR3 is 14 amino acids long. Deletions cut 5 bases from V and 7 bases from J, with 18 bases between. DNA for the CDR3: TGCAGTGCTGGGGACACGCCAGTCCCTAATGAGCAGTTCTTC. The encoded protein is CSAGDTPVPNEQFF.

In its sample, this clonotype was seen a few times. The chain combines TRBV20-1 with TRBJ2-1; 8 positions agree with TRBD2. This CDR3 is built from 13 residues. V dropped 2 bases and J dropped 5; count of bases not matched to a gene: 2. Germline CDR1 is DFQATT and CDR2 is SNEGSKA (reference sequence). The CDR3 DNA reads TGCAGTGCTAGACCTAGCGGGCACAATGAGCAGTTCTTC. Translation gives CSARPSGHNEQFF.

In its sample, this clonotype was seen a few times. The chain joins TRBV5-5 to TRBJ2-7; TRBD1 agrees at 7 bases. With V trimmed by 4 bases and J by 2 bases, 6 bases remained unmatched. This CDR3 is 14 amino acids long. Germline CDR1 is SGHKS and CDR2 is YYEKEE (reference sequence). The CDR3 nucleotides read TGTGCCAGCAGCCCCCTCGGGACAGCCTACGAGCAGTACGTC. This encodes CASSPLGTAYEQYV.

This clonotype turned up a few times. The chain combines TRBV5-1 with TRBJ1-4, with D perhaps TRBD1 (6 bases). Germline CDR1 SGHRS, CDR2 YFSETQ. This CDR3 comprises 15 residues. Trimming stripped 3 bases from V and 8 bases from J, with 17 bases between. CDR3 in amino acids: CASSYSDRRGEKLFF. The CDR3 nucleotides are TGCGCCAGCAGCTACTCCGACAGGCGCGGGGAAAAACTGTTTTTT. The full variable domain, with the rest looked up from reference TRBV5-1 and TRBJ1-4, is KAGVTQTPRYLIKTRGQQVTLSCSPISGHRSVSWYQQTPGQGLQFLFEYFSETQRNKGNFPGRFSGRQFSNSRSEMNVSTLELGDSALYLCASSYSDRRGEKLFFGSGTQLSVL.

This clonotype appeared many times. The chain combines TRBV15 with TRBJ1-1; no firm D call. The CDR3 loop spans 16 amino acids. From germline, CDR1 is LNHNV and CDR2 YYDKDF (reference sequence). Trimming took 0 bases from V and 2 from J, leaving 13 bases between them. The CDR3 bases are TGTGCCACCAGCAGAGATCGGCGCAGAGAAAACACTGAAGCTTTCTTT. Translating gives CATSRDRRRENTEAFF. The whole variable domain, remainder taken from reference TRBV15 and TRBJ1-1, is DAMVIQNPRYQVTQFGKPVTLSCSQTLNHNVMYWYQQKSSQAPKLLFHYYDKDFNNEADTPDNFQSRRPNTSFCFLDIRSPGLGDTAMYLCATSRDRRRENTEAFFGQGTRLTVV.

This clonotype was seen ten or more times. V and J are TRBV7-2 and TRBJ1-3; no definite D call. V was trimmed by 2 bases and J by 0 bases, leaving 8 bases between them. CDR1 and CDR2 from the germline V gene are SGHTA and FQGNSA. The CDR3 is 15 residues long. In DNA form, the CDR3 reads TGTGCCAGCAGCTTACCGCCAGGCTCTGGAAACACCATATATTTT. Translation gives CASSLPPGSGNTIYF.

This chain connects TRBV12-3 or TRBV12-4 to TRBJ2-5; 12 nucleotides line up with TRBD2. CDR3 length: 15 residues. Losses at the gene ends were 5 bases for V and 5 bases for J; bases not matched to a gene: 6. The CDR3 region has the DNA TGTGCCAGCAGTCCGACTAGCGGGAGATCGGAGACCCAGTACTTC. This translates into CASSPTSGRSETQYF.

There are a few counts of this clonotype. The V and J genes are TRBV12-3 or TRBV12-4 and TRBJ2-5; D is undetermined. This CDR3 is 12 amino acids long. The V gene lost 2 bases and the J gene lost 5 bases, with 6 bases spanning the gap. CDR3 in amino acids: CASSLQAETQYF. In nucleotides, the CDR3 is TGTGCCAGCAGTTTACAGGCGGAGACCCAGTACTTC.

This clonotype was counted between two and nine times. This chain uses TRBV3-1 with TRBJ1-5; the D gene is possibly TRBD1 (5 bases). This CDR3 has 15 amino acids. CDR1 LGHDT and CDR2 YNNKEL come from the germline V gene (reference sequence). Trimming cost V 0 bases and J 6 bases, with 12 bases left between them. For the CDR3, the DNA is TGTGCCAGCAGCCAAGATAAGGCAGGGAGTCAGCCCCAGCATTTT. Translation gives CASSQDKAGSQPQHF.

This clonotype occurred many times. The chain uses TRBV28 and TRBJ1-6, with D unresolved. Germline CDR1 MDHEN, CDR2 SYDVKM. Trimming took 5 bases from V and 5 from J, leaving 13 bases between them. The CDR3 spans 15 residues. The CDR3 loop is CASSPRWLDNSPLHF. The CDR3 bases are TGTGCCAGCAGTCCCCGGTGGCTAGATAATTCACCCCTCCACTTT. Drawing the rest from reference TRBV28 and TRBJ1-6, the complete variable domain is DVKVTQSSRYLVKRTGEKVFLECVQDMDHENMFWYRQDPGLGLRLIYFSYDVKMKEKGDIPEGYSVSREKKERFSLILESASTNQTSMYLCASSPRWLDNSPLHFGNGTRLTVT.

The chain is built from TRBV7-9 and TRBJ1-1, with D tentatively TRBD1 (6 bases). This CDR3 has 15 amino acids. The V gene's germline CDR1 is SEHNR and CDR2 FQNEAQ (reference sequence). Trimming shortened V by 5 bases and J by 1 base, and 14 bases separated the two germline ends. The CDR3, as DNA: TGTGCCAGCAGCCCCGGCGACAGGCGGAACACTGAAGCTTTCTTT. Protein: CASSPGDRRNTEAFF.

There are a few counts of this clonotype. This chain connects TRBV2 to TRBJ2-2, with D unresolved. V lost 2 bases and J 6 bases, leaving 16 bases between the germline ends. Per germline, CDR1 SNHLY and CDR2 FYNNEI. CDR3 length: 16 amino acids. The CDR3 region has the DNA TGTGCCAGCAGTGAAAGGAGTGGCCCCGATCCCGGGGAGCTGTTTTTT. Translated, it gives CASSERSGPDPGELFF. Variable domain in full (rest from reference TRBV2 and TRBJ2-2): EPEVTQTPSHQVTQMGQEVILRCVPISNHLYFYWYRQILGQKVEFLVSFYNNEISEKSEIFDDQFSVERPDGSNFTLKIRSTKLEDSAMYFCASSERSGPDPGELFFGEGSRLTVL.

The chain joins TRBV9 to TRBJ2-3, with TRBD2 identical over 8 bases. This CDR3 is built from 15 residues. Germline CDR1 is SGDLS and CDR2 is YYNGEE. The V and J ends lost 1 base and 4 bases, in that order; junction bases with no gene match: 5. CDR3 residues: CASSVSGGGPDTQYF. CDR3 bases: TGTGCCAGCAGCGTAAGCGGGGGAGGCCCAGATACGCAGTATTTT. Full variable domain (outside the CDR3, taken from reference TRBV9 and TRBJ2-3): DSGVTQTPKHLITATGQRVTLRCSPRSGDLSVYWYQQSLDQGLQFLIQYYNGEERAKGNILERFSAQQFPDLHSELNLSSLELGDSALYFCASSVSGGGPDTQYFGPGTRLTVL.

This clonotype was found many times. CDR3 sequence (DNA): TGCAGTGCTGGGGGCCAGAGCTCAGAGACCCAGTACTTC. Translated: CSAGGQSSETQYF. The gene calls are TRBV20-1 and TRBJ2-5; weak D call: TRBD1 (6 bases). The CDR3 is made up of 13 amino acids. Germline CDR1 reads DFQATT; CDR2 reads SNEGSKA (reference sequence). V was pared by 5 bases and J by 4 bases, with 14 bases between.

This chain connects TRBV25-1 to TRBJ1-2; D not certain. Germline CDR1 reads MGHDK; CDR2 reads SYGVNS. The CDR3 spans 11 residues. With 6 bases removed from V and 12 bases from J, the gap between germline ends came to 14 bases. The CDR3 DNA reads TGTGCCAGCAGGGGTCGAGGGAGTAACACCTTC. Translating it yields CASRGRGSNTF.

This clonotype was recorded a few times. The chain joins TRBV28 to TRBJ1-1, with 10 bases aligning to TRBD1. Germline V gene lookup returns CDR1 MDHEN and CDR2 SYDVKM. There are 16 residues in the CDR3. The V segment lost 5 bases and the J segment 0 bases; nucleotides outside the gene matches: 6. The chain's CDR3 is CASSPMTGGLNTEAFF. Here the CDR3 DNA reads TGTGCCAGCAGTCCCATGACAGGGGGCCTGAACACTGAAGCTTTCTTT.

The V and J genes are TRBV6-5 and TRBJ1-1; 8 nucleotides line up with TRBD1. V was clipped by 6 bases and J by 8 bases; unmatched bases: 11. The CDR3 is made up of 14 amino acids. Germline V gene lookup returns CDR1 MNHEY and CDR2 SVGAGI. The CDR3 is CASSYDRGRVEAFF. DNA of the CDR3: TGTGCCAGCAGCTACGACAGGGGACGCGTCGAAGCTTTCTTT.

The chain is built from TRBV6-5 and TRBJ2-5; D possibly corresponds to TRBD1 (5 bases). CDR3 length: 16 residues. The ends were cut back, 2 bases at V and 1 base at J, with 14 bases in the middle. In germline, CDR1 is MNHEY, CDR2 SVGAGI. CDR3 DNA sequence: TGTGCCAGCAGTTACGGGATAGACAGTGGCCAAGAGACCCAGTACTTC. This translates into CASSYGIDSGQETQYF.

The rearrangement uses TRBV20-1 and TRBJ2-7; 7 nucleotides agree with TRBD1. Germline assignment: CDR1 DFQATT and CDR2 SNEGSKA (reference sequence). The V gene end was trimmed by 6 bases and the J gene end by 5 bases; junction bases not matched to a gene: 4. The CDR3 contains 11 residues. The CDR3 coding sequence is TGCAGTGCCAAAAGGGGGCACGAGCAGTACTTC. The encoded protein is CSAKRGHEQYF.

This chain links TRBV11-1 with TRBJ1-1, with 7 bases aligning to TRBD1. V was pared by 6 bases and J by 1 base, with 5 bases of the junction left unmatched. The CDR3 contains 14 residues. CDR1 SGHAT and CDR2 FQDESV come from the germline V gene (reference sequence). CDR3 DNA sequence: TGTGCCAGCAGATCTCGACAGGGGAACACTGAAGCTTTCTTT. It specifies CASRSRQGNTEAFF. Looking up the rest from reference TRBV11-1 and TRBJ1-1 gives the full variable domain: EAEVAQSPRYKITEKSQAVAFWCDPISGHATLYWYRQILGQGPELLVQFQDESVVDDSQLPKDRFSAERLKGVDSTLKIQPAELGDSAMYLCASRSRQGNTEAFFGQGTRLTVV.

This chain uses TRBV3-1 with TRBJ1-2; D is unclear. Germline V CDR1 and CDR2: LGHDT, YNNKEL (reference sequence). The CDR3 has 15 residues. V lost 0 bases, J lost 0 bases, and 8 bases lay in between. In DNA, the CDR3 is TGTGCCAGCAGCCAAGAAGGAGTTGCTAACTATGGCTACACCTTC. It encodes CASSQEGVANYGYTF.

This clonotype was recorded at least ten times. This chain uses TRBV15 with TRBJ2-1; D is possibly TRBD2 (6 bases). From germline, CDR1 is LNHNV and CDR2 YYDKDF (reference sequence). The CDR3 totals 16 residues. Trimming pared 0 bases from V and 0 bases from J, leaving 9 bases between. As DNA, the CDR3 is TGTGCCACCAGCAGAGATTGGAGGGGCTCCTACAATGAGCAGTTCTTC. Its translation: CATSRDWRGSYNEQFF.

This clonotype has only a few counts. The V and J genes are TRBV7-9 and TRBJ1-4; the match to TRBD1 covers 10 bases. The trim removed 5 bases at V and 8 bases at J, leaving 8 bases unmatched. The CDR3 runs 15 residues. The germline CDR1 and CDR2 sequences are SEHNR and FQNEAQ (reference sequence). CDR3 coding DNA: TGTGCCAGCAGCCCCAGGTTGACAGGGGGCGAAAAACTGTTTTTT. Protein product: CASSPRLTGGEKLFF. The whole variable domain, filled in from reference TRBV7-9 and TRBJ1-4, reads DTGVSQNPRHKITKRGQNVTFRCDPISEHNRLYWYRQTLGQGPEFLTYFQNEAQLEKSRLLSDRFSAERPKGSFSTLEIQRTEQGDSAMYLCASSPRLTGGEKLFFGSGTQLSVL.

This clonotype was picked up many times. This chain connects TRBV20-1 to TRBJ2-1; TRBD2 matches 7 bases. V trimming: 7 bases; J trimming: 14 bases; junction bases outside the gene matches: 11. The CDR3 runs to 11 residues. Germline CDR1 and CDR2: DFQATT and SNEGSKA (reference sequence). This chain's CDR3 is CSVQLGGREFF. As DNA, the CDR3 is TGCAGTGTTCAGTTGGGAGGGAGGGAGTTCTTC.

The gene calls are TRBV12-3 or TRBV12-4 and TRBJ1-5, with 10 bases aligning to TRBD1. This CDR3 region has 16 residues. Losses at the gene ends were 3 bases for V and 4 bases for J; bases not matched to a gene: 6. The CDR3 nucleotides are TGTGCCAGCAGTTTGGCCGGGACAGGGGAAAATCAGCCCCAGCATTTT. Protein: CASSLAGTGENQPQHF.